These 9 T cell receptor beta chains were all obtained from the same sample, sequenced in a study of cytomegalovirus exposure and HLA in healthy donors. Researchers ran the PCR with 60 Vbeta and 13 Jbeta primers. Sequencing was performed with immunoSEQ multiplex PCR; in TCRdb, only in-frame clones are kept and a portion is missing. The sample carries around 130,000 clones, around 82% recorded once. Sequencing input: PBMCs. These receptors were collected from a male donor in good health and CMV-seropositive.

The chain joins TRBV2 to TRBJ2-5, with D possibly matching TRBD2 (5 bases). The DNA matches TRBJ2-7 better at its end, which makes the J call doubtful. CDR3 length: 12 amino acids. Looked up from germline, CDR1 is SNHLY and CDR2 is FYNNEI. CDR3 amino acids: CASGLAHYEQYF. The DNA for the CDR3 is TGTGCCAGCGGGCTAGCCCACTACGAGCAGTACTTC.

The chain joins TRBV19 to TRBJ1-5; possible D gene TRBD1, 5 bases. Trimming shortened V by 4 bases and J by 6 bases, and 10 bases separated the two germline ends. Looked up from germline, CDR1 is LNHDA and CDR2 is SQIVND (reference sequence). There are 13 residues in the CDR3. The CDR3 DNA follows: TGTGCCAGTAGTACAGGGCTGAGTCAGCCCCAGCATTTT. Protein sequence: CASSTGLSQPQHF.

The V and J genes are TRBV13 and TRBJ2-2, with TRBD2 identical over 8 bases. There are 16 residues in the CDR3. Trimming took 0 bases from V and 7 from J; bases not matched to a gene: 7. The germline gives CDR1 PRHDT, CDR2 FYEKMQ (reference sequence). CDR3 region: CASSLGTSGMFGELFF. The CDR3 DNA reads TGTGCCAGCAGCTTAGGAACTAGCGGTATGTTCGGGGAGCTGTTTTTT.

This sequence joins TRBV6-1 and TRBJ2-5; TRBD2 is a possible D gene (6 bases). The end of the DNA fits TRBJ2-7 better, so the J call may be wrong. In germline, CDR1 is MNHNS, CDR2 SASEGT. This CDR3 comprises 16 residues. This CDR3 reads CASSARLAASSYEQYF. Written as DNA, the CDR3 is TGTGCCAGCAGTGCCCGTTTAGCGGCGAGCTCCTACGAGCAGTACTTC.

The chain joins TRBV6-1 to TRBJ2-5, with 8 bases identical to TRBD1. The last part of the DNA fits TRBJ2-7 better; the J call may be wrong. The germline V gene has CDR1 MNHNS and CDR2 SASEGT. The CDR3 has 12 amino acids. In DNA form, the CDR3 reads TGTGCCAGTTCCGGGACAGGCTACGAGCAGTACTTC. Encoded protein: CASSGTGYEQYF.

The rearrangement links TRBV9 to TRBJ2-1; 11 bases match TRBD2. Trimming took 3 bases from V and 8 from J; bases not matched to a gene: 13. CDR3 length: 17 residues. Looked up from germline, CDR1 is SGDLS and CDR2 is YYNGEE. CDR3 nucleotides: TGTGCCAGCAGCGGGCGACTAGCGGGAAAGGGGTGGGATGAGCAGTTCTTC. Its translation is CASSGRLAGKGWDEQFF. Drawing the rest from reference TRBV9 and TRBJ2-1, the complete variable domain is DSGVTQTPKHLITATGQRVTLRCSPRSGDLSVYWYQQSLDQGLQFLIQYYNGEERAKGNILERFSAQQFPDLHSELNLSSLELGDSALYFCASSGRLAGKGWDEQFFGPGTRLTVL.

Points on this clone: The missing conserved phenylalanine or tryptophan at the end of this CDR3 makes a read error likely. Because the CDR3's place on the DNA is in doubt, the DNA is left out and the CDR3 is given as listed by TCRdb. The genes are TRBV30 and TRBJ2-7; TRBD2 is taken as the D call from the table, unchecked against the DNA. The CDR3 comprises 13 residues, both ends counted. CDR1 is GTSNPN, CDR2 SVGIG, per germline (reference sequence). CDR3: CAWSLPGGSRPSY.

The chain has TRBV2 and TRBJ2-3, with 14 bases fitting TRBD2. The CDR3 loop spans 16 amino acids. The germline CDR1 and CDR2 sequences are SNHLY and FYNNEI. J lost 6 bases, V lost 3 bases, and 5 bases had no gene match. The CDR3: CASSERLAGGKDTQYF. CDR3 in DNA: TGTGCCAGCAGTGAGAGACTAGCGGGAGGGAAGGATACGCAGTATTTT.

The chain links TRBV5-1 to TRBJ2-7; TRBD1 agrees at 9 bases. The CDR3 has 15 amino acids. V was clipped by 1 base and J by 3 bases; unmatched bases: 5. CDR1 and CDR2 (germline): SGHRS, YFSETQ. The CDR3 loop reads CASSLKGQGIYEQYF. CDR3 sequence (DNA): TGCGCCAGCAGCTTGAAGGGACAGGGTATCTACGAGCAGTACTTC.